This TCR beta chain was recovered during a study of pediatric ulcerative colitis. Study-level results: Ulcerative colitis patients shared more blood-rectal clones than controls.

This clone was seen just once. Its target is unknown. V was clipped by 5 bases and J by 8 bases, with 9 bases between them. Germline V lookup: CDR1 DFQATT, CDR2 SNEGSKA (reference sequence). CDR3 size: 11 residues. The assay was immunoSEQ multiplex PCR, and TCRdb's table has in-frame clones only and misses some. The sample lists tens of thousands of clones, about 78% occurring once. During colonoscopy, one to two rectal pinch biopsies were collected. The origin of this receptor is a girl aged 10 to 17 with moderate ulcerative colitis. J is TRBJ2-2 and V is TRBV20-1; D unclear. Sequenced sample: gut tissue. CDR3 in DNA: TGCAGTGCTCCCCGGGTGGGGGAGCTGTTTTTT. It specifies CSAPRVGELFF.